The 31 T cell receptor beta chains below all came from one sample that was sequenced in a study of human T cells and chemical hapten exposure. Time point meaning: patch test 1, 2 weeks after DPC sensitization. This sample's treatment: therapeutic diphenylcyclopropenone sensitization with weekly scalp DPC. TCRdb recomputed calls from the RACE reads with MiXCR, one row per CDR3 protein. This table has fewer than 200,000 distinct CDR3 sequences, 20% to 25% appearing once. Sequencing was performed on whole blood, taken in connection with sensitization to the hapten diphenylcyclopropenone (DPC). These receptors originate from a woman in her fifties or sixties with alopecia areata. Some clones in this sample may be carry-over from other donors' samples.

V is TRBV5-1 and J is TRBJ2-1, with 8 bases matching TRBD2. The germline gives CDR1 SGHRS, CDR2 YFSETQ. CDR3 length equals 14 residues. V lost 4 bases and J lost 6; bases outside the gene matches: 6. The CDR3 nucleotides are TGCGCCAGCAGCGGACTAGCCTCATCCAATGAGCAGTTCTTC. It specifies CASSGLASSNEQFF.

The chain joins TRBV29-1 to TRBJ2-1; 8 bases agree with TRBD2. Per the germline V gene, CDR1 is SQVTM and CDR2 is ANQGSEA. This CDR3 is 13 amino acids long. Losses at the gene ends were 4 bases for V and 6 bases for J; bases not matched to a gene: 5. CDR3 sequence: CSVAVGGGNEQFF. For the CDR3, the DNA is TGCAGCGTTGCGGTCGGGGGGGGCAATGAGCAGTTCTTC.

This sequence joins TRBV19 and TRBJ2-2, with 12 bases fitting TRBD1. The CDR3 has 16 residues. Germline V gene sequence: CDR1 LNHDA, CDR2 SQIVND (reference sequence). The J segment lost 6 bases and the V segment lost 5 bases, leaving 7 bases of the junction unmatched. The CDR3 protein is CASSPTGQGASGELFF. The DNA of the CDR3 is TGTGCCAGTAGTCCTACGGGACAGGGGGCGTCCGGGGAGCTGTTTTTT.

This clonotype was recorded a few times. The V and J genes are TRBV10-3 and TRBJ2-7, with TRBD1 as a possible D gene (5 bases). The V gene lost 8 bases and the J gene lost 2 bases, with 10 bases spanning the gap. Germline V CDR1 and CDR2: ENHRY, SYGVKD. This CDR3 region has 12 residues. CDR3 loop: CAIRQDTYEQYF. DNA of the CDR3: TGTGCCATCCGGCAGGACACCTACGAGCAGTACTTC.

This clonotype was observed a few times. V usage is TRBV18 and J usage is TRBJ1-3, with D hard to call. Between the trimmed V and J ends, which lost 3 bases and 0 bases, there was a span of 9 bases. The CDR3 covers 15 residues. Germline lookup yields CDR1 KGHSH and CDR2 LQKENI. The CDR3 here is CASSPGVSSGNTIYF. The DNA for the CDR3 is TGTGCCAGCTCACCGGGTGTTAGCTCTGGAAACACCATATATTTT. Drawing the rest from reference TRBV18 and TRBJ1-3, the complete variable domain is NAGVMQNPRHLVRRRGQEARLRCSPMKGHSHVYWYRQLPEEGLKFMVYLQKENIIDESGMPKERFSAEFPKEGPSILRIQQVVRGDSAAYFCASSPGVSSGNTIYFGEGSWLTVV.

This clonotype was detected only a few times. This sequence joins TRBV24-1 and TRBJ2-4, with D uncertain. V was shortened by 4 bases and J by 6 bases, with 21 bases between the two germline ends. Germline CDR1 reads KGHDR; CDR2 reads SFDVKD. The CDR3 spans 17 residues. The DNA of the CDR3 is TGTGCCACCAGTGAGAGGCTACCCAACTTTAACTTAAACATTCAGTACTTC. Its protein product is CATSERLPNFNLNIQYF.

CDR3 in DNA: TGTGCCAGTAGTTCAGGACCCGGGGTCGAGCAGTACTTC. Its protein product is CASSSGPGVEQYF. This chain joins TRBV19 and TRBJ2-7; tentatively, D is TRBD2 (5 bases). Germline CDR1 is LNHDA and CDR2 is SQIVND (reference sequence). The CDR3 spans 13 residues. The V and J ends lost 5 bases and 6 bases respectively, with 14 bases between them.

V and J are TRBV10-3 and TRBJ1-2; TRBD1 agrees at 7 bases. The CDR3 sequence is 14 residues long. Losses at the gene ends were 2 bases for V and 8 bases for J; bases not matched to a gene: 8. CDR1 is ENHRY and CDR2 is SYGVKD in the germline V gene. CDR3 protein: CAISEVEGGSGYTF. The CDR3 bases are TGTGCCATCAGTGAGGTTGAAGGGGGCAGCGGCTACACCTTC.

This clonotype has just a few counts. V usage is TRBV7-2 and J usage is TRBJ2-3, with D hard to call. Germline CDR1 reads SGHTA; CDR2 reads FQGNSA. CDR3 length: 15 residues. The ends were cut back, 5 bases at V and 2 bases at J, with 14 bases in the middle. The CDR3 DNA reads TGTGCCAGCAGCCCCTACCCGGTAATCACAGATACGCAGTATTTT. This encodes CASSPYPVITDTQYF.

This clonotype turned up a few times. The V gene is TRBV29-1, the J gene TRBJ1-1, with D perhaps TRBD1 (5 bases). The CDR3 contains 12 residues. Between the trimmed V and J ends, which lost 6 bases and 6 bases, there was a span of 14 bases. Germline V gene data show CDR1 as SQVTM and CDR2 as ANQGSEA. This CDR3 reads CSVDVGGPEAFF. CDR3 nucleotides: TGCAGCGTCGACGTCGGGGGACCTGAAGCTTTCTTT.

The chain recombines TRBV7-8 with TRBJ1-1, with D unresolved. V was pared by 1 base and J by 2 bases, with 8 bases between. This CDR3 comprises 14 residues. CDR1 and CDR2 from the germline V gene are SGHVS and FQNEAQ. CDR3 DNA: TGTGCCAGCAGCTTAGACCAGGTTAACACTGAAGCTTTCTTT. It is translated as CASSLDQVNTEAFF.

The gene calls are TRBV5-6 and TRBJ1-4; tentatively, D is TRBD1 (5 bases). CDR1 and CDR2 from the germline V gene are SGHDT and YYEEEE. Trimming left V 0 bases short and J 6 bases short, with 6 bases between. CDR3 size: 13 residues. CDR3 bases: TGTGCCAGCAGCTTGGGCAGGGATGAAAAACTGTTTTTT. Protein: CASSLGRDEKLFF. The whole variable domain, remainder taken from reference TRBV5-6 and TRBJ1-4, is DAGVTQSPTHLIKTRGQQVTLRCSPKSGHDTVSWYQQALGQGPQFIFQYYEEEERQRGNFPDRFSGHQFPNYSSELNVNALLLGDSALYLCASSLGRDEKLFFGSGTQLSVL.

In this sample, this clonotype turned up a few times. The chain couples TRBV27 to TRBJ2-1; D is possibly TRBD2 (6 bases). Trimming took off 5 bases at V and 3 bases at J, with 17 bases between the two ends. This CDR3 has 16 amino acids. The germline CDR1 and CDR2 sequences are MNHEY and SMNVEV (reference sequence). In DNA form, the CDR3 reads TGTGCCAGCAGTACGTACCCGGGACTTTACTACAATGAGCAGTTCTTC. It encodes CASSTYPGLYYNEQFF.

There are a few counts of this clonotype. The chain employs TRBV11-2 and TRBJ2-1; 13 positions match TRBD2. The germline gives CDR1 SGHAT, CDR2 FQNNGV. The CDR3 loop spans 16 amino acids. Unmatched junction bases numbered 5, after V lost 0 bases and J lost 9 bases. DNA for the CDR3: TGTGCCAGCAGCTTAGAAGGGACTAGCGGGACGGCTGAGCAGTTCTTC. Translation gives CASSLEGTSGTAEQFF. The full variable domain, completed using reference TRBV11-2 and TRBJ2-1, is EAGVAQSPRYKIIEKRQSVAFWCNPISGHATLYWYQQILGQGPKLLIQFQNNGVVDDSQLPKDRFSAERLKGVDSTLKIQPAKLEDSAVYLCASSLEGTSGTAEQFFGPGTRLTVL.

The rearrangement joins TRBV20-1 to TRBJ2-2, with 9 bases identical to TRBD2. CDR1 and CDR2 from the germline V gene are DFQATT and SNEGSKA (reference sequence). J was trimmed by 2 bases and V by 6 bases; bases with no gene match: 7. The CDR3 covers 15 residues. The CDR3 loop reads CSAEGLAINTGELFF. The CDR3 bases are TGCAGTGCAGAAGGACTAGCGATTAACACCGGGGAGCTGTTTTTT.

The CDR3 sequence: CASTGGQGNNSPLHF. Written as DNA, the CDR3 is TGTGCCAGTACAGGGGGACAGGGAAACAATTCACCCCTCCACTTT. The V and J genes are TRBV19 and TRBJ1-6; TRBD1 agrees at 9 bases. The CDR3 loop spans 15 amino acids. Germline V lookup: CDR1 LNHDA, CDR2 SQIVND (reference sequence). V lost 7 bases to trimming and J lost 7 bases; unmatched junction nucleotides: 8.

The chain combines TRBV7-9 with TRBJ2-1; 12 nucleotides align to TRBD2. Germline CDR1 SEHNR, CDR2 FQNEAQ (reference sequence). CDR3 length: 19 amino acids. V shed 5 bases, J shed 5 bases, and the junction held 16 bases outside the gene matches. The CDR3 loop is CASSRLAGVSLRIDNEQFF. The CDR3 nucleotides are TGTGCCAGCAGCAGACTAGCGGGAGTGAGTTTAAGGATCGACAATGAGCAGTTCTTC.

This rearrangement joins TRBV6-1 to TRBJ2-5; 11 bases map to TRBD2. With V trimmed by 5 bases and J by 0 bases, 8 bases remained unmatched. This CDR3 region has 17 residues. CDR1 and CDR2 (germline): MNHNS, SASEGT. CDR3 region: CASSPILAGGYQETQYF. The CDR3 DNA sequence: TGTGCCAGCAGTCCAATCTTAGCGGGAGGGTACCAAGAGACCCAGTACTTC.

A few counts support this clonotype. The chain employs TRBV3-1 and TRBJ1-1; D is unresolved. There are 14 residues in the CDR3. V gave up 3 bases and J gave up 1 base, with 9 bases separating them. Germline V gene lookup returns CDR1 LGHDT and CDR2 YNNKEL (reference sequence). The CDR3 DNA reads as TGTGCCAGCAGCCAGATTGGTGAGAACACTGAAGCTTTCTTT. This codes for CASSQIGENTEAFF.

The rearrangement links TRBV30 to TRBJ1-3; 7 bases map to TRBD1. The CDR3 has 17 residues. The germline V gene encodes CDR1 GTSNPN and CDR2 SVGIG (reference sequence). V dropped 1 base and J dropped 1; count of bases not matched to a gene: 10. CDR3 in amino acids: CAWSGRGRARSGNTIYF. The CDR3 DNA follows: TGTGCCTGGAGTGGTAGGGGGCGGGCGCGTTCTGGAAACACCATATATTTT. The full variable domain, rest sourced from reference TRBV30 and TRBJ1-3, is SQTIHQWPATLVQPVGSPLSLECTVEGTSNPNLYWYRQAAGRGLQLLFYSVGIGQISSEVPQNLSASRPQDRQFILSSKKLLLSDSGFYLCAWSGRGRARSGNTIYFGEGSWLTVV.

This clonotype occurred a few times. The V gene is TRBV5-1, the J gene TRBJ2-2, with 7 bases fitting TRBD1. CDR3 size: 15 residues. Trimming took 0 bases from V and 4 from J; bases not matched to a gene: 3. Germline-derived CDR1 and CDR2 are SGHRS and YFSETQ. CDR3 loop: CASSLETGTTGELFF. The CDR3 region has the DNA TGCGCCAGCAGCTTGGAGACAGGGACCACCGGGGAGCTGTTTTTT.

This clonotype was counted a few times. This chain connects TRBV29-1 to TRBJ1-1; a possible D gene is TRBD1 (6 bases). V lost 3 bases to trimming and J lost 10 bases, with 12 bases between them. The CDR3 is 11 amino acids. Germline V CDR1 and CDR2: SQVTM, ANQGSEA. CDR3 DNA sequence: TGCAGCGTTGAGTCAAGACAGGTAGCTTTCTTT. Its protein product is CSVESRQVAFF.

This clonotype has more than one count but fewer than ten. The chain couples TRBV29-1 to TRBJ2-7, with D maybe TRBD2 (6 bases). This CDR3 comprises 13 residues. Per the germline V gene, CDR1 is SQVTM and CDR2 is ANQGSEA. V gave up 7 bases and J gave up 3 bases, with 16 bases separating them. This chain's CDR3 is CSGPRDSFYEQYF. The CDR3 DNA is TGCAGCGGTCCCCGGGACTCATTCTACGAGCAGTACTTC.

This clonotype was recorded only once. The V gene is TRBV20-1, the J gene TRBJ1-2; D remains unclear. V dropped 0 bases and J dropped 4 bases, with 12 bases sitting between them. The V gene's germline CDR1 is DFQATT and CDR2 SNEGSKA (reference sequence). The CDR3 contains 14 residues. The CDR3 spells CSAREPGTGYGYTF. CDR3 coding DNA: TGCAGTGCTAGAGAGCCAGGAACTGGCTATGGCTACACCTTC.

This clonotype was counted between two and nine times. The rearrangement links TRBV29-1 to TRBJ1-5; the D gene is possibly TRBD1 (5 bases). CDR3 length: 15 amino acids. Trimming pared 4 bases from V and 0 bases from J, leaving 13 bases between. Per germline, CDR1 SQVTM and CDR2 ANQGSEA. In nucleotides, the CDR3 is TGCAGCGTTGGGGTCGGGGCGAATAGCAATCAGCCCCAGCATTTT. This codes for CSVGVGANSNQPQHF.

In DNA form, the CDR3 reads TGTGCCAGCACGGGCAGCGCTAATGAAAAACTGTTTTTT. Protein sequence: CASTGSANEKLFF. The chain has TRBV6-1 and TRBJ1-4; D not certain. The CDR3 consists of 13 residues. Trimming removed 7 bases at V and 3 bases at J, with 9 bases between. Germline values: CDR1 MNHNS, CDR2 SASEGT.

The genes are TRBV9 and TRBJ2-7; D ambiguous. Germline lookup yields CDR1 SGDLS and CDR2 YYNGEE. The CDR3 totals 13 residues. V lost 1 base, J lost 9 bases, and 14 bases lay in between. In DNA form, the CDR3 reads TGTGCCAGCAGCGTAAGTCTACGTAGTGTGCAGTACTTC. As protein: CASSVSLRSVQYF.

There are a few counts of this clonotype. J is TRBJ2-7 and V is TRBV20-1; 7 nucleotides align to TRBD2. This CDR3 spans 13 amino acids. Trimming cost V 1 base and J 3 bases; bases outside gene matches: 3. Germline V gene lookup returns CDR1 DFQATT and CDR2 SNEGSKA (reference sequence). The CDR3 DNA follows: TGCAGTGCTAGAGGGGGGGACTACTACGAGCAGTACTTC. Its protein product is CSARGGDYYEQYF.

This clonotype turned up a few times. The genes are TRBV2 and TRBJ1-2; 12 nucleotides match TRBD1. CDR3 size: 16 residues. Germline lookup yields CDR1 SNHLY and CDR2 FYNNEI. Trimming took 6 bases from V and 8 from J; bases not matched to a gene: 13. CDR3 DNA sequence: TGTGCCAGCAGGACTACCGGGGGACAGGGGGCGCAAGGCTACACCTTC. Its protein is CASRTTGGQGAQGYTF.

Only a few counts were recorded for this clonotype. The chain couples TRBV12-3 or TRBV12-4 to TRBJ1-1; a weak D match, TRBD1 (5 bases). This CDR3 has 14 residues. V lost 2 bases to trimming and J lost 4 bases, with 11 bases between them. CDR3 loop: CASSLSSGITEAFF. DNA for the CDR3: TGTGCCAGCAGTTTATCGTCAGGGATCACTGAAGCTTTCTTT.

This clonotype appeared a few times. This CDR3 reads CASSLVGTSSYNEQFF. CDR3 coding DNA: TGTGCCAGCAGCTTAGTGGGGACTAGCTCCTACAATGAGCAGTTCTTC. J is TRBJ2-1 and V is TRBV7-2; TRBD2 matches 8 bases. Germline trimming cut 1 base from V and 0 bases from J; bases unmatched to any gene: 2. CDR1 is SGHTA, CDR2 FQGNSA, per germline. CDR3 length: 16 residues.